This T cell receptor beta chain was sequenced in a study of shared clonotypes between healthy human individuals. Terminally differentiated effector memory CD45RA+ cells were left out of the naive CD8 fraction, which was CD45RO-negative and positively selected for CCR7. Trimming at V came to 0 bases and at J to 6 bases, leaving 15 bases not matched to a gene. Germline assignment: CDR1 SGHDN and CDR2 FVKESK. The CDR3 length is 19 residues. In the original processing: Junction-only immunoSEQ data arrived without quality scores, meaning filtering differed. TCRdb keeps only in-frame clones here, not all; method: immunoSEQ multiplex PCR. The DNA gave D and trimming, while V, J and clone size come from that table. Of some 1,900,000 clones in the sample, less than 95% are singletons; the top ten hold 1.2%.

The specimen sequenced was naive CD8+ T cells sorted from blood. This sequence joins TRBV14 and TRBJ2-1; 9 nucleotides line up with TRBD2. This clonotype was obtained from a man younger than 30 in good health. CDR3 in DNA: TGTGCCAGCAGCCAAGATCTTCTCTTAGCGGGGGACAGCCGCAATGAGCAGTTCTTC. Translating gives CASSQDLLLAGDSRNEQFF.